Listed below are T cell receptor beta chains from one sample, sequenced in a study of T cell repertoires in cytomegalovirus infection. MiXCR, applied by TCRdb to the reads, yields one record per CDR3 protein. This sample yields fewer than 85,000 distinct CDR3 sequences, of which around 49% are seen a single time; more than 85% belongs to the top ten. These receptors have no identified antigens. The material was CD8+ T cells from cultured PBMCs, obtained from culture after CMV antigen stimulation. These receptors originate from a human donor in good health (CMV status not recorded). Some clones in this sample may be carry-over from other donors' samples. Both conserved end residues are part of each CDR3. D genes are given only for firm matches. Not all rows give a size; the values are once, few, many and, for expanded clones, a class.

V gene	D gene	J gene	clone size	CDR3 DNA	CDR3 protein
TRBV20-1	-	TRBJ1-2	-	TGCAGTGCAGGGGGGACGGGTAACTATGGCTACACCTTC	CSAGGTGNYGYTF
TRBV29-1	-	TRBJ2-1	-	TGCAGCGTTGCCAGCGCGGGGACGCAAAATGAGCAGTTCTTC	CSVASAGTQNEQFF
TRBV4-1	TRBD1	TRBJ2-7	-	TGCGCCAGCAGCCAAGAGGACAGGACAGTCTACGAGCAGTACTTC	CASSQEDRTVYEQYF
TRBV10-3	-	TRBJ2-7	few	TGTGCCATCAGTGCCCGGTACTCCTCCTACGAGCAGTACTTC	CAISARYSSYEQYF
TRBV14	-	TRBJ2-3	-	TGTGCCAGCAGTCAAGGGATTACTCGCACAGATACGCAGTATTTT	CASSQGITRTDTQYF
TRBV7-2	TRBD1	TRBJ2-7	many	TGTGCCAGCAGCTTAGGGATCAGGGACAGGGTTTATAGCGGTCCGTACTTC	CASSLGIRDRVYSGPYF
TRBV6-8	TRBD1	TRBJ1-1	-	TGTGCCAGCAGTGCCCCCGGGACAGGGGGCACTGAAGCTTTCTTT	CASSAPGTGGTEAFF
TRBV27	TRBD1	TRBJ1-1	few	TGTGCCAGCAGTAACAGGGGGCGAGGGACTGAAGCTTTCTTT	CASSNRGRGTEAFF
TRBV27	-	TRBJ2-2	-	TGTGCCAGCAGTTTCTTTAACACCGGGGAGCTGTTTTTT	CASSFFNTGELFF
TRBV12-3/TRBV12-4	-	TRBJ1-5	few	TGTGCCAGCAGTTCAGCGGAAGGCAATAGCAATCAGCCCCAGCATTTT	CASSSAEGNSNQPQHF
TRBV12-5	-	TRBJ2-3	once	TGTGCTAGTGGTTTGGTCCGGTACACAGATACGCAGTATTTT	CASGLVRYTDTQYF
TRBV13	-	TRBJ1-4	few	TGTGCCAGCAGCTCCGGGGGGAATGAAAAACTGTTTTTT	CASSSGGNEKLFF
TRBV20-1	TRBD1	TRBJ2-2	-	TGCAGTGCTAATGGACAGGGGCTGGACACCGGGGAGCTGTTTTTT	CSANGQGLDTGELFF
TRBV20-1	-	TRBJ2-7	few	TGCAGTGCTAGAGATCTAAGTGGATTTACCTACGAGCAGTACTTC	CSARDLSGFTYEQYF
TRBV7-9	TRBD1	TRBJ1-6	-	TGTGCCAGCAGCTCGTCCCGGGACAGGGGTGGGAATTCACCCCTCCACTTT	CASSSSRDRGGNSPLHF
TRBV24-1	TRBD2	TRBJ2-5	-	TGTGCCACCAGTGATTTAAGGAGGGCGGGAGAGGAGACCCAGTACTTC	CATSDLRRAGEETQYF
TRBV7-2	TRBD2	TRBJ2-3	many	TGTGCCAGCAGCTTAGAACTAGCGGGGATGGATACGCAGTATTTT	CASSLELAGMDTQYF
TRBV7-6	TRBD1	TRBJ2-7	-	TGTGCCAGCAGCTCTAACACCGGGACAGGGCCCTACGAGCAGTACTTC	CASSSNTGTGPYEQYF
TRBV27	TRBD2	TRBJ2-2	-	TGTGCCAGCAGTGCTCTAGGCGGGAGGGAAGGAACCGGGGAGCTGTTTTTT	CASSALGGREGTGELFF
TRBV24-1	TRBD1	TRBJ2-3	-	TGTGCCACCAGTGACCGACAGGGCCGCACAGATACGCAGTATTTT	CATSDRQGRTDTQYF
TRBV4-2	-	TRBJ1-5	-	TGTGCCAGCAGCCAAGAAGGGGGGGCCTGGCAGCCCCAGCATTTT	CASSQEGGAWQPQHF
TRBV5-1	TRBD1	TRBJ2-1	-	TGCGCCAGCAGCATTACAGGGGGGCTTGTCTACAATGAGCAGTTCTTC	CASSITGGLVYNEQFF
TRBV12-3/TRBV12-4	TRBD2	TRBJ2-3	-	TGTGCCAGCAGTGCGGGACTAAAGACGATCAGCGATACGCAGTATTTT	CASSAGLKTISDTQYF
TRBV20-1	TRBD1	TRBJ1-5	-	TGCAGTGCTCGGACAGGGGGCATTAGTAGCAATCAGCCCCAGCATTTT	CSARTGGISSNQPQHF
TRBV7-2	-	TRBJ2-5	few	TGTGCCAGCAGCTCTGGGGCTGTCCAAGAGACCCAGTACTTC	CASSSGAVQETQYF
TRBV7-9	-	TRBJ1-4	-	TGTGCCAGCTCTCGCCCCCAGGGGAATAATGAAAAACTGTTTTTT	CASSRPQGNNEKLFF
TRBV6-2/TRBV6-3	-	TRBJ2-7	-	TGTGCCAGCAGCTTCGACAGCTACGAGCAGTACTTC	CASSFDSYEQYF
TRBV7-6	-	TRBJ1-4	-	TGTGCCAGCAGCTTAGCGGGATGGGACGGGAATGAAAAACTGTTTTTT	CASSLAGWDGNEKLFF
TRBV7-8	-	TRBJ1-5	-	TGTGCCAGCAGCTTAGTATATAGCAATCAGCCCCAGCATTTT	CASSLVYSNQPQHF
TRBV7-9	-	TRBJ1-2	-	TGTGCCAGCAGCTTAGGGGGTAGGGCGGCCCGTGGCTACACCTTC	CASSLGGRAARGYTF
TRBV12-3/TRBV12-4	-	TRBJ2-6	-	TGTGCCAGCAGTGATAACTCTGGGGCCAACGTCCTGACTTTC	CASSDNSGANVLTF
TRBV19	-	TRBJ1-3	once	TGTGCCAGTACATCAGGGTCTGGAAACACCATATATTTT	CASTSGSGNTIYF
TRBV7-2	-	TRBJ1-1	many	TGTGCCAGCAGCCCCACAGTTAACACTGAAGCTTTCTTT	CASSPTVNTEAFF
TRBV11-2	TRBD2	TRBJ2-3	few	TGTGCCAGCAGCTCCGTATCGGGACTAGCCACAGATACGCAGTATTTT	CASSSVSGLATDTQYF
TRBV15	-	TRBJ1-1	-	TGTGCCACCAGCAGACCGGCCGGCAGTTTACGCGACACTGAAGCTTTCTTT	CATSRPAGSLRDTEAFF
TRBV30	-	TRBJ2-5	-	TGTGCCTGGAGTGTATGGGGGACCCAAGAGACCCAGTACTTC	CAWSVWGTQETQYF
TRBV28	TRBD1	TRBJ2-1	few	TGTGCCAGCAGTTTGGGACAGTCAGTCTACAATGAGCAGTTCTTC	CASSLGQSVYNEQFF
TRBV12-3/TRBV12-4	TRBD2	TRBJ2-5	-	TGTGCCAGCAGTTTAGCCTTCGGTAGCGGGGGGGCCCTGGAGACCCAGTACTTC	CASSLAFGSGGALETQYF
TRBV11-2	-	TRBJ1-2	once	TGTGCCAGCAGCTTAGATCGGTACTCTTCGGGTGGCTACACCTTC	CASSLDRYSSGGYTF
TRBV20-1	TRBD1	TRBJ1-5	-	TGCAGTGCCCGAAACCCACAGGGGAATCAGCCCCAGCATTTT	CSARNPQGNQPQHF
TRBV12-5	-	TRBJ1-4	-	TGTGCTAGTGGTTCATGGGACATTGAAAAACTGTTTTTT	CASGSWDIEKLFF
TRBV7-3	TRBD1	TRBJ2-3	few	TGTGCCAGCAGCTTAGCACAGGGGCCCAGCACAGATACGCAGTATTTT	CASSLAQGPSTDTQYF
TRBV7-9	-	TRBJ1-2	-	TGTGCCAGCAGCTTATCCCCACTCGCGGGGGGGATTAACTATGGCTACACCTTC	CASSLSPLAGGINYGYTF
TRBV7-6	-	TRBJ1-4	-	TGTGCCAGCAGCTTAGGACAGCTCAATGAAAAACTGTTTTTT	CASSLGQLNEKLFF
TRBV2	-	TRBJ2-1	-	TGTGCCAGCAGTGACGGGGACACTTCCTACAATGAGCAGTTCTTC	CASSDGDTSYNEQFF
TRBV5-3	TRBD2	TRBJ2-6	once	TGTGCCAGCAGCCCCCCCCTAGCGGGGATTGGTTCTGGGGCCAACGTCCTGACTTTC	CASSPPLAGIGSGANVLTF
TRBV7-3	-	TRBJ2-1	-	TGTGCCAGCAGCTTCCGACAGGGACTCGAAGATGAGCAGTTCTTC	CASSFRQGLEDEQFF
TRBV6-5	TRBD1	TRBJ2-7	-	TGTGCCAGCAGTTACTCGGGACAGGGGGAATCCTACGAGCAGTACTTC	CASSYSGQGESYEQYF
TRBV28	-	TRBJ2-7	-	TGTGCCAGCACCCTGCGAAATCGGGTGAACGAGCAGTACTTC	CASTLRNRVNEQYF
TRBV5-6	-	TRBJ2-7	-	TGTGCCAGCAGCCGGACGGGTCCCGAGCAGTACTTC	CASSRTGPEQYF
TRBV27	TRBD1	TRBJ2-7	-	TGTGCCAGCAGTGGGACAGGGAATGTTAACGAGCAGTACTTC	CASSGTGNVNEQYF
TRBV7-2	TRBD2	TRBJ2-1	few	TGTGCCAGCAGCTTAGCTAGCGGGGGGCCCAATGAGCAGTTCTTC	CASSLASGGPNEQFF
TRBV2	-	TRBJ2-1	-	TGTGCCAGCAGTCCCCGGGGGGCGGGATTCGGTGATGAGCAGTTCTTC	CASSPRGAGFGDEQFF